Presented here are 5 T cell receptor beta chains from one specimen sequenced in a study of blood T cell repertoires in COVID-19. Some clones are missing from TCRdb's copy, which holds only in-frame ones; the method was immunoSEQ multiplex PCR. The sample lists about 42,000 clones, around 87% occurring once. The sample consisted of peripheral blood. These receptors came from a young man with active or convalescent COVID-19.

This sequence joins TRBV5-6 and TRBJ1-6; 8 nucleotides match TRBD1. This CDR3 is built from 15 residues. Trimming removed 5 bases from V and 7 bases from J; junction bases left unmatched: 8. Germline-derived CDR1 and CDR2 are SGHDT and YYEEEE. CDR3 residues: CASSLSRTGNSPLHF. In DNA, the CDR3 is TGTGCCAGCAGTCTATCTCGGACAGGGAATTCACCCCTCCACTTT.

The rearrangement uses TRBV7-8 and TRBJ2-1, with 9 bases aligning to TRBD2. J was trimmed by 8 bases and V by 1 base; bases with no gene match: 9. Germline CDR1 and CDR2: SGHVS and FQNEAQ. The CDR3 has 16 residues. The DNA of the CDR3 is TGTGCCAGCAGCTTAGAACCGGCGGGGGGGGCTTATGAGCAGTTCTTC. Encoded protein: CASSLEPAGGAYEQFF.

This chain uses TRBV19 with TRBJ2-5; possible D gene TRBD2, 7 bases. Trimming shortened V by 5 bases and J by 5 bases, and 12 bases separated the two germline ends. CDR1 is LNHDA and CDR2 is SQIVND in the germline V gene (reference sequence). The CDR3 is 13 amino acids. DNA for the CDR3: TGTGCCAGTAGTCCCAGGGGAGGGGAGACCCAGTACTTC. This codes for CASSPRGGETQYF. The variable domain in full, completed from reference TRBV19 and TRBJ2-5, reads DGGITQSPKYLFRKEGQNVTLSCEQNLNHDAMYWYRQDPGQGLRLIYYSQIVNDFQKGDIAEGYSVSREKKESFPLTVTSAQKNPTAFYLCASSPRGGETQYFGPGTRLLVL.

This chain links TRBV5-1 with TRBJ2-7, with a tentative D call TRBD1 (5 bases). The ends were cut back, 2 bases at V and 6 bases at J, with 24 bases in the middle. Germline V gives CDR1 SGHRS, CDR2 YFSETQ. The CDR3 length is 17 residues. The CDR3, as DNA: TGCGCCAGCAGCTTTGATCAGGGTGATCGCCTTGTCCCCGAGCAGTACTTC. This codes for CASSFDQGDRLVPEQYF.

The rearrangement links TRBV5-4 to TRBJ2-4, with 8 bases that match TRBD1. The CDR3 length is 13 residues. The V gene end was trimmed by 5 bases and the J gene end by 7 bases; junction bases not matched to a gene: 5. CDR1 and CDR2 (germline): SGHNT, YYREEE (reference sequence). The CDR3 nucleotides are TGTGCCAGCAGTCCCCAGGGGGCCAACATTCAGTACTTC. This sequence encodes CASSPQGANIQYF. The variable domain in full, completed from reference TRBV5-4 and TRBJ2-4, reads ETGVTQSPTHLIKTRGQQVTLRCSSQSGHNTVSWYQQALGQGPQFIFQYYREEENGRGNFPPRFSGLQFPNYSSELNVNALELDDSALYLCASSPQGANIQYFGAGTRLSVL.